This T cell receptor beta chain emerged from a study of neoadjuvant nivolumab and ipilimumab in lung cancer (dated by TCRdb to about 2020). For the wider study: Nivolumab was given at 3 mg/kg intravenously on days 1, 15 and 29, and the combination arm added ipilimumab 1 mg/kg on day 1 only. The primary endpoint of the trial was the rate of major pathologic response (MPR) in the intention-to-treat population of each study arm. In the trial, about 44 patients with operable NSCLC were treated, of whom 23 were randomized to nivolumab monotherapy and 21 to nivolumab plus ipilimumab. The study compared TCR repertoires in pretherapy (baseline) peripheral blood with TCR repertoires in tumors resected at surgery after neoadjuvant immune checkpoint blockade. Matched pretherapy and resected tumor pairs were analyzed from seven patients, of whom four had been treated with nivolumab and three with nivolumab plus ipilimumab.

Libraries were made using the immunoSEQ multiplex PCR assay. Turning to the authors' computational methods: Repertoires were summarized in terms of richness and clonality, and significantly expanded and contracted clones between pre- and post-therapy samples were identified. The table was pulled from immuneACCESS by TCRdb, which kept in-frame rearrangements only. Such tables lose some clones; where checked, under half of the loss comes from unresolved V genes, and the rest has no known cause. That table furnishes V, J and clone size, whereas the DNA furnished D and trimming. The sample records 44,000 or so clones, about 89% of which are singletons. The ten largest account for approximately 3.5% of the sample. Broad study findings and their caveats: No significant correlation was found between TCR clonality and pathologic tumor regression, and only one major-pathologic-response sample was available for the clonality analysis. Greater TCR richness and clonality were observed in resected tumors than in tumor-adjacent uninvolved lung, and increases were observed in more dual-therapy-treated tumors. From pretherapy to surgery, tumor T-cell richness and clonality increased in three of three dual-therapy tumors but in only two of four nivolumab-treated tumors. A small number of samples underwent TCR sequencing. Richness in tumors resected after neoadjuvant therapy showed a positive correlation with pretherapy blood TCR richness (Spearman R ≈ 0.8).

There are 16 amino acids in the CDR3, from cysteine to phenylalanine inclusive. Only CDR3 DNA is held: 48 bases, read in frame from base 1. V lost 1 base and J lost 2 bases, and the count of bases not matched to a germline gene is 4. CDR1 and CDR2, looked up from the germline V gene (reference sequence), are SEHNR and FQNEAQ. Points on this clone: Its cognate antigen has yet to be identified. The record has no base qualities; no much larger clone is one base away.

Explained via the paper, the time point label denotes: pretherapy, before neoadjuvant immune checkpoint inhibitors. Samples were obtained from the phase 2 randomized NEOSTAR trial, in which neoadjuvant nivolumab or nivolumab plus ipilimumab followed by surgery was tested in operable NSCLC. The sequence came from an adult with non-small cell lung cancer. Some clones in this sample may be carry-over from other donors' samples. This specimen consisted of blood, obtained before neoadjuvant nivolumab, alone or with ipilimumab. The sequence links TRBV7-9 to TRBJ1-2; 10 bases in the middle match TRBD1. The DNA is TGTGCCAGCAGCTTAGGAGCGGGACAGGGGAACTATGGCTACACCTTC. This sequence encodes CASSLGAGQGNYGYTF. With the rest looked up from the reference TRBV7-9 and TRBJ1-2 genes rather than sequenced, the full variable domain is DTGVSQNPRHKITKRGQNVTFRCDPISEHNRLYWYRQTLGQGPEFLTYFQNEAQLEKSRLLSDRFSAERPKGSFSTLEIQRTEQGDSAMYLCASSLGAGQGNYGYTFGSGTRLTVV.